The rows below give T cell receptor beta chains drawn from one sample of a study of blood T cell repertoires in COVID-19. Sequencing was performed with immunoSEQ multiplex PCR; in TCRdb, only in-frame clones are kept and a portion is missing. The sample lists fewer than 140,000 clones; 70% to 80% were seen once. Sequenced sample: peripheral blood. These receptors all stem from a human donor with acute or convalescent COVID-19. The donor label of this sample is uncertain. The CDR3 runs from the conserved cysteine through the conserved F or W. The D gene is left open where the match is weak. Size is stated for part of the rows, as once, few or many counts, or as a class when the clone is expanded.

j_gene | v_gene | d_gene | abundance | CDR3nt | CDR3aa
TRBJ2-1 | TRBV19 | . | few | TGTGCCAGTAGAGGAGGGGACCTTTGGAATGAGCAGTTCTTC | CASRGGDLWNEQFF
TRBJ1-1 | TRBV20-1 | . | . | TGCAGTGCTCTCCGGGACACTGAAGCTTTCTTT | CSALRDTEAFF
TRBJ1-5 | TRBV12-5 | . | . | TGTGCTAGTGGGAATCAGGGGCAACAGCCCCAGCATTTT | CASGNQGQQPQHF
TRBJ1-3 | TRBV15 | . | . | TGTGCCACCAGCAGAGTGCGGGGGCTTGGAAACACCATATATTTT | CATSRVRGLGNTIYF
TRBJ1-1 | TRBV27 | . | few | TGTGCCAGCAGTTTCAGGGGGAACACTGAAGCTTTCTTT | CASSFRGNTEAFF
TRBJ1-5 | TRBV10-3 | TRBD1 | . | TGTGCCATCAGTGGGACAGGGGGCGATCAGCCCCAGCATTTT | CAISGTGGDQPQHF
TRBJ2-7 | TRBV10-2 | TRBD1 | . | TGCGCCAGCTTGCTTGGACAGGGGGCTACCTACGAGCAGTACTTC | CASLLGQGATYEQYF
TRBJ1-2 | TRBV28 | . | . | TGTGCCAGCAGGGTCGGGGGGGCAGACTATGGCTACACCTTC | CASRVGGADYGYTF
TRBJ1-1 | TRBV28 | . | . | TGTGCCAGCAGAAGTTCGGGTATGAACACTGAAGCTTTCTTT | CASRSSGMNTEAFF
TRBJ1-6 | TRBV5-4 | . | . | TGTGCCAGCAGCTTTCCAGGACAGAATAATTCACCCCTCCACTTT | CASSFPGQNNSPLHF
TRBJ2-7 | TRBV3-1/TRBV3-2 | TRBD2 | . | TGTGCCAGCAGCCAGAGCGGGGGGGGATACGAGCAGTACTTC | CASSQSGGGYEQYF
TRBJ1-1 | TRBV30 | TRBD1 | . | TGTGCCTGGAGTTGGAGACAGGGGGCTTCTGAAGCTTTCTTT | CAWSWRQGASEAFF
TRBJ2-3 | TRBV7-9 | . | . | TGTGCCAGCAGCTTAGGTCAGGGATTCGACACAGATACGCAGTATTTT | CASSLGQGFDTDTQYF
TRBJ2-7 | TRBV12-3/TRBV12-4 | TRBD1 | . | TGTGCCAGCAGTCCCGGGACAGCCTACGAGCAGTACTTC | CASSPGTAYEQYF
TRBJ2-2 | TRBV6-1 | . | few | TGTGCCAGCAGTGAATGGGCGGGGAACACCGGGGAGCTGTTTTTT | CASSEWAGNTGELFF
TRBJ1-1 | TRBV28 | . | . | TGTGCCAGCAGTTTGAAAGGAGTAACTGAAGCTTTCTTT | CASSLKGVTEAFF
TRBJ2-4 | TRBV4-1 | TRBD1 | . | TGCGCCAGCAGCCACCCGTCAGGGACAGGCGGGATGGTTCAGTACTTC | CASSHPSGTGGMVQYF
TRBJ1-4 | TRBV2 | TRBD1 | . | TGTGCCAGCAGTTTCGACAGGGGGCGCGAAAAACTGTTTTTT | CASSFDRGREKLFF
TRBJ1-1 | TRBV10-3 | . | . | TGTGCCATCAGGGGGAGGGAGAACACTGAAGCTTTCTTT | CAIRGRENTEAFF
TRBJ2-1 | TRBV19 | TRBD1 | . | TGTGCCAGTAGTCGGTCCGACAGGGGAGCAGACAATGAGCAGTTCTTC | CASSRSDRGADNEQFF
TRBJ1-2 | TRBV11-2 | TRBD1 | . | TGTGCCAGCAGCCCGGGACAGGGGAACTATGGCTACACCTTC | CASSPGQGNYGYTF
TRBJ1-4 | TRBV7-8 | . | . | TGTGCCAGCAGCTTGGAGAGGACTAATGAAAAACTGTTTTTT | CASSLERTNEKLFF
TRBJ2-6 | TRBV3-1/TRBV3-2 | . | . | TGTGCCAGCAGCCAAGGGGGGGCTGGGGCCAACGTCCTGACTTTC | CASSQGGAGANVLTF
TRBJ1-1 | TRBV6-5 | . | many | TGTGCCAGCAGTCCCCGGACGCGGGCGGGAACTGAAGCTTTCTTT | CASSPRTRAGTEAFF
TRBJ1-3 | TRBV11-2 | TRBD1 | . | TGTGCCAGCAGCGTACAGGGGGCGGGTGGAAACACCATATATTTT | CASSVQGAGGNTIYF